This record looks at one T cell receptor (beta chain) sequence and its context. The antigen is unknown. This sample is drawn from a study of response to subunit inactivated influenza vaccine. Whole-study findings and limits: Only a handful of new T cells, the authors suggested, are recruited with each seasonal influenza vaccination.

TCRdb processed the RT-PCR reads anew with MiXCR; each CDR3 protein has one entry. The sample includes roughly 780,000 distinct CDR3 sequences, about 18% seen only once; the top ten take around 9.9%. Trimming stripped 4 bases from V and 2 bases from J, with 17 bases between. The CDR3 has 16 residues. CDR1 is SGDLS, CDR2 YYNGEE, per germline. The sample in question was PBMCs from blood, obtained roughly 5 days after vaccination. The chain is built from TRBV9 and TRBJ2-3; the D is unclear. This TCR derives from a man aged 50 to 59 who received an inactivated influenza vaccine. The CDR3 nucleotides read TGTGCCAGCAGCCGGGCTTCGGCTACGGCCACAGATACGCAGTATTTT. It translates to CASSRASATATDTQYF.